Listed below are T cell receptor beta chains from one sample, sequenced in a study of CD8+ T cells in alopecia areata. Profiled with immunoSEQ multiplex PCR; TCRdb holds only in-frame clones, not every one. The sample lists over 150,000 clones; about 61% were seen once. Material for sequencing was CD8+ T cells sorted from blood. Every receptor here comes from a human donor in good health. CDR3s include the opening cysteine and the closing phenylalanine or tryptophan. D genes are given only for firm matches. Size is stated for part of the rows, as once, few or many counts, or as a class when the clone is expanded.

D gene	clone size	J gene	V gene	CDR3 DNA	CDR3 protein
NA	NA	TRBJ1-5	TRBV7-9	TGTGCCAGCAGCAACTTGTCCCCCAATCAGCCCCAGCATTTT	CASSNLSPNQPQHF
NA	NA	TRBJ1-1	TRBV27	TGTGCCAGCAGCCTGGGGGGCCAAGCTTTCTTT	CASSLGGQAFF
NA	few	TRBJ2-3	TRBV13	TGTGCCAGCAGCTTACTAGATACGCAGTATTTT	CASSLLDTQYF
TRBD2	NA	TRBJ2-3	TRBV27	TGTGCCAGCAGTTTGGGCGGGGGGGCCACAGATACGCAGTATTTT	CASSLGGGATDTQYF
NA	NA	TRBJ2-1	TRBV5-1	TGCGCCAGCACCAAGGGGAATGAGCAGTTCTTC	CASTKGNEQFF
NA	NA	TRBJ1-1	TRBV29-1	TGCAGCGTTGAAGGGGGGAACACTGAAGCTTTCTTT	CSVEGGNTEAFF
NA	few	TRBJ2-7	TRBV29-1	TGCAGCGTTCGGGCAGGAAAAACCTACGAGCAGTACTTC	CSVRAGKTYEQYF
NA	few	TRBJ2-3	TRBV19	TGTGCCAGTAGTATACAGGTCACAGATACGCAGTATTTT	CASSIQVTDTQYF
NA	NA	TRBJ2-2	TRBV29-1	TGCAGCGCCACATCTCCCACCGGGGAGCTGTTTTTT	CSATSPTGELFF
TRBD1	NA	TRBJ2-3	TRBV4-1	TGCGCCAGCAGCCAAGAACTCCAGGGGGCATCAGATACGCAGTATTTT	CASSQELQGASDTQYF
TRBD2	few	TRBJ2-7	TRBV27	TGTGCCAGCAGTTACGACGGGGGGTCCTACGAGCAGTACTTC	CASSYDGGSYEQYF
NA	NA	TRBJ2-1	TRBV4-1	TGCGCCAGCAGCGGAACAGGGTGGGCCGACAATGAGCAGTTCTTC	CASSGTGWADNEQFF
TRBD2	NA	TRBJ2-2	TRBV4-2	TGTGCCAGCAGCCAAGATACTAGCGGGGGGGCCGGGGAGCTGTTTTTT	CASSQDTSGGAGELFF
NA	NA	TRBJ2-7	TRBV7-9	TGTGCCAGCAGCTTAAAGGGAAACGAGCAGTACTTC	CASSLKGNEQYF
NA	NA	TRBJ2-1	TRBV27	TGTGCCAGCAGTTTAGGGGGGGGCAGCTACAATGAGCAGTTCTTC	CASSLGGGSYNEQFF
TRBD1	NA	TRBJ1-5	TRBV25-1	TGTGCCAGCAGTGAAATCAGGACAGGCGTTATCAATCAGCCCCAGCATTTT	CASSEIRTGVINQPQHF
NA	NA	TRBJ1-5	TRBV14	TGTGCCAGCAGAGCGCGGCCTTTCCAGGGGTGCAATCAGCCCCAGCATTTT	CASRARPFQGCNQPQHF
NA	NA	TRBJ2-1	TRBV5-8	TGTGCCAGCAGCTTGGAAAGCGGAAGCTCCTACAATGAGCAGTTCTTC	CASSLESGSSYNEQFF
TRBD2	NA	TRBJ2-1	TRBV30	TGTGCCTGGAGAGGAGAGGGCGGGGGCAATGAGCAGTTCTTC	CAWRGEGGGNEQFF
NA	NA	TRBJ2-7	TRBV25-1	TGTGCCAGCAGTGACAGGGATCACGAGCAGTACTTC	CASSDRDHEQYF
NA	NA	TRBJ2-2	TRBV7-8	TGTGCCAGCAGCCGCCCGCGGGACACCGGGGAGCTGTTTTTT	CASSRPRDTGELFF
NA	NA	TRBJ2-1	TRBV7-9	TGTGCCAGCAGCCAAAATAGGAATGAGCAGTTCTTC	CASSQNRNEQFF
NA	NA	TRBJ2-7	TRBV4-1	TGCGCCAGCAGCCACCGGACACTCGAATCCTACGAGCAGTACTTC	CASSHRTLESYEQYF
TRBD2	NA	TRBJ2-3	TRBV7-9	TGTGCCAGCAGCCTCACAGCGGGGGCCTTTGATACGCAGTATTTT	CASSLTAGAFDTQYF
NA	NA	TRBJ1-2	TRBV29-1	TGCAGCGTCTTCCAGGGATATGGCTACACCTTC	CSVFQGYGYTF
NA	NA	TRBJ2-3	TRBV4-1	TGCGCCAGCAGCCAAGGGAACGACGGAGATACGCAGTATTTT	CASSQGNDGDTQYF
TRBD1	NA	TRBJ1-1	TRBV9	TGTGCCAGCAGAGAACCACAGGGGGTAGAGGCTTTCTTT	CASREPQGVEAFF
NA	few	TRBJ1-1	TRBV30	TGTGCCTGGAGTGTTGGGGGGGGCATCACTGAAGCTTTCTTT	CAWSVGGGITEAFF
NA	NA	TRBJ2-5	TRBV29-1	TGCAGCGGACACGGGGGCCTAGAGACCCAGTACTTC	CSGHGGLETQYF
NA	NA	TRBJ2-7	TRBV4-1	TGCGCCAGCAGCCACCTTACCGGGACTGACTACGAGCAGTACTTC	CASSHLTGTDYEQYF
TRBD1	NA	TRBJ1-6	TRBV25-1	TGTGCCAGCAGTGGGGACAGGGGGCTGCCCCTCCACTTT	CASSGDRGLPLHF
TRBD1	NA	TRBJ2-3	TRBV29-1	TGCAGCGTTGAGGGGACAGACTCTAGCACAGATACGCAGTATTTT	CSVEGTDSSTDTQYF
TRBD1	NA	TRBJ1-6	TRBV18	TGTGCCAGCTCACCGACACCCCGTGGGACAGTCTATAATTCACCCCTCCACTTT	CASSPTPRGTVYNSPLHF
TRBD1	NA	TRBJ2-7	TRBV15	TGTGCCACCAGCAGCTCCACAGGGGGCGAGCAGTACTTC	CATSSSTGGEQYF
TRBD1	NA	TRBJ2-3	TRBV4-1	TGCGCCAGCAGCGACAGGGGGGGAGGCACAGATACGCAGTATTTT	CASSDRGGGTDTQYF
NA	NA	TRBJ2-7	TRBV2	TGTGCCAGCAGCCTCCCAAATCTTAACGAGCAGTACTTC	CASSLPNLNEQYF
NA	NA	TRBJ2-2	TRBV2	TGTGCCAGCAGTGCGAAAGGGGGGGCGAGGGCCACCGGGGAGCTGTTTTTT	CASSAKGGARATGELFF
NA	NA	TRBJ1-2	TRBV5-6	TGTGCCAGCATGCCTGACAGGACAGCTAACTATGGCTACACCTTC	CASMPDRTANYGYTF
TRBD2	NA	TRBJ2-3	TRBV29-1	TGCAGCGTCGTAGGACTAGCGGGGGGAAGTAGAACAGATACGCAGTATTTT	CSVVGLAGGSRTDTQYF
NA	NA	TRBJ1-1	TRBV19	TGTGCCAGTATCGGGGAGTCCACTGAAGCTTTCTTT	CASIGESTEAFF
TRBD1	NA	TRBJ1-5	TRBV18	TGTGCCAGCTCACCAGGGACAGGGGTGAATCAGCCCCAGCATTTT	CASSPGTGVNQPQHF
NA	NA	TRBJ1-2	TRBV6-5	TGTGCCAGCAGTAGCAGAGCGACGGGACCCGAACGCTACACCTTC	CASSSRATGPERYTF